The entry below gives a single T cell receptor beta chain sequence along with its context. Sequencing was performed with immunoSEQ multiplex PCR; in TCRdb, only in-frame clones are kept and a portion is missing. The table shows around 120,000 clones, with just over 85% occurring only once. The data were obtained in a study of T cell responses to AZD1222 COVID-19 vaccine. Germline CDR1 is KGHSH and CDR2 is LQKENI. The CDR3 consists of 13 residues. V was pared by 3 bases and J by 5 bases, with 7 bases between. V gene TRBV18 combines with J gene TRBJ2-2; D unresolved. This TCR was sampled from an adult in good health. Sequencing used peripheral blood, obtained on day 0 of MenACWY control vaccination. CDR3 DNA sequence: TGTGCCAGCTCACCCCAGGATACCGGGGAGCTGTTTTTT. Residues: CASSPQDTGELFF.